One TCR beta chain is described in this entry. Its antigen remains undetermined. It may be a read error: a sequence one base away is much more abundant. This CDR3 fails to terminate in the conserved phenylalanine or tryptophan, so it likely reflects a read error. These data are taken from a study of T cells in Graves' hyperthyroidism and ophthalmopathy (dated by TCRdb to between 2019 and 2020). About the study as a whole: Peripheral blood samples were taken at the time of initial diagnosis, prior to any treatment. To identify TCR V-J signatures that set the groups apart, the researchers used a discovery cohort of about a hundred patients, made up of 43 with Graves' ophthalmopathy and 57 with stable Graves' hyperthyroidism. An independent validation cohort of around 19 hyperthyroidism patients and about 15 patients who later progressed to ophthalmopathy tested prospective prediction of ophthalmopathy. The approximately 100 discovery patients were divided at random into training and test sets in a 7:3 ratio. The study also compared thyroid tissue and blood T-cell repertoires from about 6 Graves' hyperthyroidism patients. Once sampling was done, hyperthyroidism patients were given methimazole at a starting dose of 30 mg daily, whereas ophthalmopathy patients were given high-dose intravenous methylprednisolone. The paper describes TCR Vbeta CDR3 sequencing of 135 peripheral blood samples, made up of 43 ophthalmopathy patients, 70 to 75 hyperthyroidism patients and roughly 17 progressor patients. Study-wide findings and limitations: Sample size was not statistically predetermined, and blinding of investigators to group allocation was not performed. A model built on a 13 V-J signature distinguished ophthalmopathy from stable hyperthyroidism, reaching 85% to 90% sensitivity and around 82% specificity in cross-validation and 80%/75% in testing. Most expanded thyroid clonotypes (frequency above 0.001) were also detected in blood, a finding suggesting that blood repertoires may reflect thyroid immune responses. In validation, the model predicted progression to ophthalmopathy with 60% to 71% sensitivity and about 72% specificity, a median of about 6 months before onset.

TCR beta CDR3 regions were amplified from RNA transcripts. The TCR CDR3 was subjected to a first round of RT-PCR using the HTBI primer set and the Qiagen OneStep RT-PCR kit. Libraries were constructed in a second round of multiplex PCR, after which size selection and purification were carried out. The libraries were sequenced on an Illumina HiSeq2000 using paired-end 100 bp reads. The study's processing was this. SOAPnuke was used to process the raw data, with reads discarded if the reads contained adapters or uncalled bases, had a mean Phred below 15, or lacked an exact constant-primer or identifier match. COPE v1.2.5 was used to merge the high-quality paired reads, and each unique nucleotide sequence was defined as a clonotype. MiTCR v1.1 was used to align clonotypes to the IMGT TRBV, TRBD and TRBJ reference segments. The analysis included only V-J combinations with a frequency above 0.0001, which together covered 98% to 99.2% of the repertoires. The TCS score was defined as F50 (clonal expansion) divided by E x V (chaos), with BLOSUM62-based TCRdist calculated between CDR3 peptides within each V-J. Welch's t-statistics and random forest reduced around 510 V-J features to roughly 13, which were used in a naive Bayes classifier (R e1071). Using fastp at Q25 and MiXCR, TCRdb reprocessed the public reads and kept productive beta chains. Rows with one shared CDR3 protein collapse into an entry with the most common genes and DNA. TCRdb's processing, not the authors' own work, is the source of the V and J calls. This sample is represented by about 400,000 distinct CDR3 sequences; 14% to 15% of them were singletons. The ten largest clones capture 30% to 35% of the sample.

The germline V gene (reference sequence) yields MNHEY for CDR1 and SMNVEV for CDR2. Trimming removed 5 bases from V and 0 bases from J, leaving 17 bases between the germline ends. The CDR3 is 17 residues long, ends included. This entry keeps only the CDR3 DNA: 51 bases, framed from base 1. Graves' hyperthyroidism was defined as stable when no progression to ophthalmopathy occurred over 18 months of follow-up. Hyperthyroidism patients were newly diagnosed, with disease duration under 2 months, and aged 18 to 65 years. Any patient with an uncontrolled infection, another autoimmune disease, pregnancy or lactation was excluded. Diagnoses relied on clinical symptoms, serum thyroxine and TRAb, thyroid ultrasound and orbital computed tomography. Ficoll-Paque density gradient centrifugation was used to isolate PBMCs from around 10 ml of fresh peripheral blood. Total RNA was extracted using Trizol reagent, and RNA quality was assessed on an Agilent 2100 Bioanalyzer.

The chain employs TRBV27 and TRBJ2-1; no D segment can be confidently identified. Sequenced input: blood. The TCR was taken from a woman aged 25-40 years with Graves' hyperthyroidism. CDR3 loop: CASSPLSDGRSYNEQFL. Here is the DNA: TGTGCCAGCAGTCCCCTTAGTGACGGGCGCTCCTACAATGAGCAGTTCCTC.